This T cell receptor beta chain is drawn from a study of OX40 agonist ivuxolimab in advanced cancers. The method was immunoSEQ multiplex PCR; TCRdb's version includes in-frame clones alone and lacks a portion of them. The repertoire holds tens of thousands of clones, with roughly nine tenths as singletons. Sampled blood was obtained at baseline, cycle 4 day 1, and cycle 7 day 1. The sequence was obtained from an adult with an advanced solid tumor such as melanoma, head and neck, liver or kidney cancer. This material consisted of CD4+ or CD8+ T cells sorted from blood, taken in a trial of the OX40 agonist ivuxolimab.

The CDR3 DNA sequence: TGTGCCAGTAGTTCGACAGGGATTAATGAAAAACTGTTTTTT. As protein: CASSSTGINEKLFF. The chain employs TRBV19 and TRBJ1-4; 7 nucleotides align to TRBD1. V gave up 5 bases and J gave up 4 bases; unmatched junction bases: 4. The CDR3 spans 14 residues. Germline V gene data show CDR1 as LNHDA and CDR2 as SQIVND (reference sequence).